This TCR beta chain came from a study of cytomegalovirus exposure and HLA in healthy donors. General study results and limits: Later, an analysis showed that TCR beta chains associated with HLA were more clonally expanded than others that were equally common. In a later analysis, V- and J-gene trimming of beta chains associated with a DCLRE1C missense variant, replicated independently. DRB1 showed the most TCR associations and HLA-C the fewest in a later analysis, as rates varied by HLA locus. In the analysis, some V segments, TRBV6-2 and TRBV6-3 included, were excluded as indistinguishable.

Primers: 60 Vbeta forward and 13 Jbeta reverse. Clones were sequenced by immunoSEQ multiplex PCR, and TCRdb holds only the in-frame ones, with some missing. The sample shows around 150,000 clones, 60% to 85% of them seen only once. As regards this clone: Its antigen is not known.

V lost 2 bases to trimming and J lost 8 bases, with 24 bases between them. Germline V CDR1 and CDR2: GTSNPN, SVGIG (reference sequence). This CDR3 is 16 amino acids long. The sample was PBMCs. This TCR came from a man aged 18 to 35 in good health and CMV-seronegative. The rearrangement joins TRBV30 to TRBJ1-2; a possible D gene is TRBD1 (5 bases). The CDR3 spells CAWSPTGQSKWRGYTF. CDR3 DNA sequence: TGTGCCTGGAGTCCCACAGGCCAGAGTAAGTGGCGAGGCTACACCTTC.